This is a list of T cell receptor beta chains from one sample in a study of T-cell reconstitution after alpha-beta-depleted transplantation in children. TCRdb itself ran the PCR reads through MiXCR, one entry per CDR3 protein. The sample records roughly 500,000 distinct CDR3 sequences, about 31% being singletons. This specimen was PBMCs from the stem cell graft donor, taken from the stem cell graft. These receptors were taken from a human donor who donated a stem cell graft to a child with aplastic anemia. Both conserved end residues are part of each CDR3. The order of the fields is clone size, J gene, D gene, V gene, CDR3 DNA, CDR3 protein. D genes are given only for firm matches. Clone size, where shown, is once, few, many, or a class for clones that have expanded.

. | TRBJ1-2 | . | TRBV5-1 | TGCGCCAGCGCCGGGGTCCATGGCTACACCTTC | CASAGVHGYTF
few | TRBJ1-6 | TRBD1 | TRBV12-3/TRBV12-4 | TGTGCCAGCAGCGGGGACAGCCATAATTCACCCCTCCACTTT | CASSGDSHNSPLHF
. | TRBJ2-5 | . | TRBV20-1 | TGCAGTGCTAGTCGAGGAGGAATCCCGGAGACCCAGTACTTC | CSASRGGIPETQYF
few | TRBJ2-7 | . | TRBV18 | TGTGCCAGCTCACCCGCAGGGGTAGACGAGCAGTACTTC | CASSPAGVDEQYF
once | TRBJ2-5 | . | TRBV5-4 | TGTGCCAGCAGCTTCCGACACAACCAAGAGACCCAGTACTTC | CASSFRHNQETQYF
. | TRBJ1-1 | TRBD1 | TRBV7-9 | TGTGCCAGCAGCTTAGCACAGGGGTTCACTGAAGCTTTCTTT | CASSLAQGFTEAFF
few | TRBJ2-5 | TRBD2 | TRBV6-1 | TGTGCCAGCAGTGAAAATAGCGGGAGGGCCGTGGAGACCCAGTACTTC | CASSENSGRAVETQYF
. | TRBJ2-1 | . | TRBV5-1 | TGCGCCAGCAGCTCCCTACTGACGGAGGGTAATGAGCAGTTCTTC | CASSSLLTEGNEQFF
. | TRBJ2-3 | . | TRBV12-3/TRBV12-4 | TGTGCCAGCACCTATAGCACAGATACGCAGTATTTT | CASTYSTDTQYF
once | TRBJ2-7 | TRBD2 | TRBV7-2 | TGTGCCAGCAGACCCACTAGCGGGGCCCCCTACGAGCAGTACTTC | CASRPTSGAPYEQYF
. | TRBJ1-1 | TRBD1 | TRBV6-5 | TGTGCCAGCAGTTACGGACAGGGGAAGAACACTGAAGCTTTCTTT | CASSYGQGKNTEAFF
. | TRBJ2-1 | . | TRBV4-3 | TGCGCCAGTAGCAAAGAGAGTAGCTCCTACAATGAGCAGTTCTTC | CASSKESSSYNEQFF
. | TRBJ2-1 | . | TRBV20-1 | TGCAGTGCTAGCGGGGGCTCTCACAATGAGCAGTTCTTC | CSASGGSHNEQFF
. | TRBJ2-7 | . | TRBV6-2/TRBV6-3 | TGTGCCAGCAGTGATGGACTACCCTCCGAGCAGTACTTC | CASSDGLPSEQYF
once | TRBJ2-3 | TRBD2 | TRBV7-2 | TGTGCCAGCAGCTCCTTGGGGGAGGGCCGCGCAGATACGCAGTATTTT | CASSSLGEGRADTQYF
few | TRBJ2-5 | TRBD2 | TRBV13 | TGTGCCAGCAGCCGTGGACTAGCGGGCCTCCAAGAGACCCAGTACTTC | CASSRGLAGLQETQYF
once | TRBJ2-1 | TRBD1 | TRBV5-4 | TGTGCCAGCAGCTTGGAGGTAGCAGGGGGAGTCTATGAGCAGTTCTTC | CASSLEVAGGVYEQFF
. | TRBJ2-7 | . | TRBV5-6 | TGTGCCAGCAGCCCTATTCGAAGCGCCGGACCCTACGAGCAGTACTTC | CASSPIRSAGPYEQYF
. | TRBJ2-5 | . | TRBV5-1 | TGCGCCAGCAGCTTGGGGCCAGGGGCAGAGACCCAGTACTTC | CASSLGPGAETQYF
few | TRBJ2-5 | . | TRBV7-2 | TGTGCCAGCAGGATGCCTCCGGGTAGTGACGAGTACTTC | CASRMPPGSDEYF
few | TRBJ1-4 | . | TRBV30 | TGTGCCTGGGGATTCAGGGTTGCTAATGAAAAACTGTTTTTT | CAWGFRVANEKLFF
. | TRBJ2-7 | . | TRBV5-1 | TGCGCCAGCTTGGGACCTCCGAATCCCTACGAGCAGTACTTC | CASLGPPNPYEQYF
. | TRBJ1-1 | . | TRBV29-1 | TGCAGCGTGGTCAAGGGGAGGTTGGACACTGAAGCTTTCTTT | CSVVKGRLDTEAFF
few | TRBJ2-1 | TRBD1 | TRBV9 | TGTGCCAGCAGCGTGGAAACCGGGACAGTCGCCTACAATGAGCAGTTCTTC | CASSVETGTVAYNEQFF
. | TRBJ1-6 | . | TRBV12-3/TRBV12-4 | TGTGCCAGCAGTTTTCCTCCAGGGTCCGGTTCACCCCTCCACTTT | CASSFPPGSGSPLHF
. | TRBJ1-2 | TRBD1 | TRBV5-1 | TGCGCCAGCAGCTGGGTAGGAGACAGGGGGCCTGGCTACACCTTC | CASSWVGDRGPGYTF
few | TRBJ1-5 | TRBD1 | TRBV20-1 | TGCAGTGCTAGAGACCTAGACAGGGCTTGGGGCAATCAGCCCCAGCATTTT | CSARDLDRAWGNQPQHF
few | TRBJ2-2 | TRBD2 | TRBV5-4 | TGTGCCAGCAGCTCGCGCCTAGCGGGAAGGAAGGGCGGGGAGCTGTTTTTT | CASSSRLAGRKGGELFF
. | TRBJ2-1 | TRBD2 | TRBV4-2 | TGTGCCAGCAGCGACGCGGCTAGGGCTAGCGGTAACAATGAGCAGTTCTTC | CASSDAARASGNNEQFF
many | TRBJ2-1 | . | TRBV12-3/TRBV12-4 | TGCGCCAGCAGTTTCGATAGCTCCTACAATGAGCAGTTCTTC | CASSFDSSYNEQFF
. | TRBJ1-2 | . | TRBV12-3/TRBV12-4 | TGTGCCAGCAGTAAAGGACAGAACTACTACTATGGCTACACCTTC | CASSKGQNYYYGYTF
few | TRBJ1-1 | . | TRBV7-2 | TGTGCCAGCAGCTTAATGTCAGGGCTGAACACTGAAGCTTTCTTT | CASSLMSGLNTEAFF
. | TRBJ2-3 | . | TRBV7-9 | TGTGCCAGCAGCACCCAGCTTGGGACAGATACGCAGTATTTT | CASSTQLGTDTQYF
. | TRBJ1-5 | . | TRBV20-1 | TGCAGTGCTAGTAAGCCAGGCGTCCCTTATAGCAATCAGCCCCAGCATTTT | CSASKPGVPYSNQPQHF
. | TRBJ2-7 | . | TRBV6-2/TRBV6-3 | TGTGCCACCGGCGGGCCCCCGGACGGCTACGAGCAGTACTTC | CATGGPPDGYEQYF
. | TRBJ1-5 | . | TRBV27 | TGTGCCAGCAGCCAAACCAGGAATCAGCCCCAGCATTTT | CASSQTRNQPQHF